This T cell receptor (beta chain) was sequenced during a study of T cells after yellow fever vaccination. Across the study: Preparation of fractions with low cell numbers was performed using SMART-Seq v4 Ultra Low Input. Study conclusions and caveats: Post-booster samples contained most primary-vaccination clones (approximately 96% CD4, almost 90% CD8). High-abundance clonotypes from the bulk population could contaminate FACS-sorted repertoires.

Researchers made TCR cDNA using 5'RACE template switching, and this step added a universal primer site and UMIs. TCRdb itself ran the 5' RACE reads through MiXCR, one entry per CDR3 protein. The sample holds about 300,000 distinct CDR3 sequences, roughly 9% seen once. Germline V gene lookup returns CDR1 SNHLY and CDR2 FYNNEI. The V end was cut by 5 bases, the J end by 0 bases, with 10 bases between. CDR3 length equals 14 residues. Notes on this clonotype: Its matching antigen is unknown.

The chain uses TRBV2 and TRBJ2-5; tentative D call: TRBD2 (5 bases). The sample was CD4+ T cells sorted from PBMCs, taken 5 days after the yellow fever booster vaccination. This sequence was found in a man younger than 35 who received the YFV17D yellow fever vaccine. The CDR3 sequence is CASSSYGNQETQYF. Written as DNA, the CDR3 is TGTGCCAGCAGTTCCTACGGGAACCAAGAGACCCAGTACTTC.